These 10 T cell receptor beta chains were sequenced from one sample in a study of blood T cell repertoires in COVID-19. Data came from immunoSEQ multiplex PCR; TCRdb stores just in-frame clones and leaves some out. The sample records 430,000 or so clones, over 85% being singletons. Sequencing used peripheral blood. The receptors shown here come from a man younger than 35 with COVID-19, enrolled during active disease.

The chain links TRBV5-5 to TRBJ2-2; 8 bases align to TRBD1. V shed 4 bases, J shed 3 bases, and the junction held 5 bases outside the gene matches. CDR1 SGHKS and CDR2 YYEKEE come from the germline V gene (reference sequence). This CDR3 has 15 residues. The CDR3 sequence is CASSPRTGYTGELFF. CDR3 in DNA: TGTGCCAGCAGCCCTAGGACAGGGTACACCGGGGAGCTGTTTTTT.

This sequence joins TRBV5-8 and TRBJ2-7, with a weak D call TRBD2 (6 bases). The CDR3 loop spans 15 amino acids. The V gene lost 0 bases and the J gene lost 0 bases, with 10 bases spanning the gap. Germline CDR1 is SGHTS and CDR2 is YDEGEE. The CDR3: CASSLGPDYSYEQYF. The CDR3 DNA reads as TGTGCCAGCAGCTTGGGTCCGGACTACTCCTACGAGCAGTACTTC.

This clone was seen more than once but under ten times. V is TRBV3-1 (or the pseudogene TRBV3-2) and J is TRBJ2-1; 7 bases map to TRBD2. The CDR3 contains 15 residues. The V segment lost 3 bases and the J segment 8 bases; nucleotides outside the gene matches: 10. The germline V gene encodes CDR1 LGHDT and CDR2 YNNKEL (reference sequence). The CDR3 loop is CASSQRGSLFDEQFF. Written as DNA, the CDR3 is TGTGCCAGCAGCCAGCGGGGGTCCCTTTTTGATGAGCAGTTCTTC.

This clone was counted between two and nine times. The genes are TRBV7-2 and TRBJ2-1, with 10 nucleotides matching TRBD2. Germline-derived CDR1 and CDR2 are SGHTA and FQGNSA. Trimming took 3 bases from V and 5 from J; bases not matched to a gene: 4. The CDR3 totals 15 residues. The CDR3 spells CASSLSGRANNEQFF. The CDR3 nucleotides are TGTGCCAGCAGCTTGAGCGGGAGGGCGAACAATGAGCAGTTCTTC.

The rearrangement links TRBV7-8 to TRBJ1-6; 7 bases are a match to TRBD1. With V trimmed by 6 bases and J by 8 bases, 13 bases remained unmatched. This CDR3 has 16 residues. Germline-derived CDR1 and CDR2 are SGHVS and FQNEAQ. Here the CDR3 reads CASSEGIGTEYSPLHF. The CDR3 DNA reads as TGTGCCAGCAGTGAGGGTATTGGGACAGAGTATTCACCCCTCCACTTT.

V and J are TRBV11-3 and TRBJ2-7; 8 positions match TRBD1. Trimming removed 5 bases from V and 0 bases from J; junction bases left unmatched: 15. Germline CDR1 is SGHNT and CDR2 is YENEEA. The CDR3 totals 18 residues. The CDR3 loop reads CASSRTKFGTGLSYEQYF. The CDR3, as DNA: TGTGCCAGCAGCCGTACCAAGTTCGGGACAGGACTCTCCTACGAGCAGTACTTC.

The gene calls are TRBV18 and TRBJ1-1; TRBD1 matches at 7 bases. The V and J ends lost 2 bases and 6 bases, in that order; junction bases with no gene match: 9. The CDR3 runs 15 residues. The V gene's germline CDR1 is KGHSH and CDR2 LQKENI. In DNA, the CDR3 is TGTGCCAGCTCACCAACAATAGGGGGCGACGCTGAAGCTTTCTTT. Translation: CASSPTIGGDAEAFF.

In its sample, this clone was seen once. The chain joins TRBV7-3 to TRBJ2-1, with D unresolved. Germline V gene sequence: CDR1 SGHTA, CDR2 FQGTGA. This CDR3 comprises 13 residues. V lost 1 base to trimming and J lost 5 bases, with 6 bases between them. The CDR3, as DNA: TGTGCCAGCAGCTTAAAACGAGACAATGAGCAGTTCTTC. Its translation: CASSLKRDNEQFF.

This sequence joins TRBV29-1 and TRBJ2-1, with D perhaps TRBD1 (5 bases). Germline V gives CDR1 SQVTM, CDR2 ANQGSEA. This CDR3 comprises 16 residues. With 6 bases removed from V and 3 bases from J, the gap between germline ends came to 21 bases. CDR3 residues: CSVNRKSRDYYNEQFF. The CDR3 nucleotides are TGCAGCGTGAACCGTAAATCCAGGGATTACTACAATGAGCAGTTCTTC.

V and J are TRBV27 and TRBJ2-3, with 13 positions matching TRBD2. V gave up 5 bases and J gave up 3 bases; unmatched junction bases: 8. The length of the CDR3 is 17 residues. Germline lookup yields CDR1 MNHEY and CDR2 SMNVEV (reference sequence). The CDR3 nucleotides are TGTGCCAGCAGTCTCAAAGGGGGACTAGCGGGGACAGATACGCAGTATTTT. Translation: CASSLKGGLAGTDTQYF.